This T cell receptor (beta chain) comes out of a study of blood T cell repertoires in COVID-19. Study-level background: Researchers got acute and convalescent COVID-19 samples from the United States, Italy and Spain.

The repertoire was sequenced with immunoSEQ multiplex PCR; TCRdb's copy has only in-frame clones and lacks some. The table includes some 97,000 clones, roughly 85% detected once. Germline V CDR1 and CDR2: MDHEN, SYDVKM. This CDR3 is 18 amino acids long. Trimming at V came to 7 bases and at J to 3 bases, leaving 17 bases not matched to a gene. Study members were between about 18 and 100 years old and lived in some 26 US regions. Clinical history reported by participants formed the basis on which cohorts were assigned. V is TRBV28 and J is TRBJ2-3, with TRBD2 matching over 9 bases. Material for sequencing was PBMCs or T cells enriched from blood (not recorded which). The sequence was collected from a woman aged 45-65 years who had recovered from COVID-19. CDR3 bases: TGTGCCAGCAATTCGGGGGGACTAGCACCTCTTCTTACAGATACGCAGTATTTT. Its protein is CASNSGGLAPLLTDTQYF.